This TCR beta chain was sequenced in a study of T cells in Graves' hyperthyroidism and ophthalmopathy. Across the study: Initial diagnosis, before any treatment, was when peripheral blood was collected.

There were TCR beta CDR3 regions amplified from RNA transcripts. TCR CDR3 underwent first-round RT-PCR with the HTBI primer set. One entry per CDR3 protein, called by TCRdb with MiXCR from the multiplex PCR reads. Among 500,000 to 600,000 distinct CDR3 sequences listed, 15% to 20% were seen once. Germline-derived CDR1 and CDR2 are SEHNR and FQNEAQ (reference sequence). Trimming at V came to 9 bases and at J to 7 bases, leaving 12 bases not matched to a gene. The CDR3 is 15 residues long. Input material: blood. The rearrangement uses TRBV7-9 and TRBJ2-2, with 9 bases that match TRBD1. The sequence came from a man aged 35 to 55 with Graves' ophthalmopathy. The CDR3 DNA sequence: TGTGCCAGTGAACCGGGACAGGGCTTCAACGGGGAGCTGTTTTTT. It codes for CASEPGQGFNGELFF. The full variable domain, in which reference TRBV7-9 and TRBJ2-2 provide the parts outside the CDR3, is DTGVSQNPRHKITKRGQNVTFRCDPISEHNRLYWYRQTLGQGPEFLTYFQNEAQLEKSRLLSDRFSAERPKGSFSTLEIQRTEQGDSAMYLCASEPGQGFNGELFFGEGSRLTVL.